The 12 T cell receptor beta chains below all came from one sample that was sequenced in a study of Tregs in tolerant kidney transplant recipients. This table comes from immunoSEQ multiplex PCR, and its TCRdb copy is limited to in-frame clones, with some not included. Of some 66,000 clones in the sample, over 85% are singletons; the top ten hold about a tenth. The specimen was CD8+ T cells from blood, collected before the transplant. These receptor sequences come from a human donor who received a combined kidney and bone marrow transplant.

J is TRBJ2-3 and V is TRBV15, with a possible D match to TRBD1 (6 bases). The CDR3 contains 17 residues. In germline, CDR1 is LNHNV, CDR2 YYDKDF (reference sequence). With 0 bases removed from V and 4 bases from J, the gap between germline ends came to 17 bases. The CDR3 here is CATSRDRGTLVSDTQYF. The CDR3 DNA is TGTGCCACCAGCAGAGATAGGGGGACCTTGGTGTCAGATACGCAGTATTTT.

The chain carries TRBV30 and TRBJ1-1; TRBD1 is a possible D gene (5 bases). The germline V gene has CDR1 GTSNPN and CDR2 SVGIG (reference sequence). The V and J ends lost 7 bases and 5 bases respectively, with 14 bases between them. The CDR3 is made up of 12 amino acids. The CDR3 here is CASVGGSTEAFF. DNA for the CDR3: TGTGCCTCCGTTGGGGGGTCGACTGAAGCTTTCTTT.

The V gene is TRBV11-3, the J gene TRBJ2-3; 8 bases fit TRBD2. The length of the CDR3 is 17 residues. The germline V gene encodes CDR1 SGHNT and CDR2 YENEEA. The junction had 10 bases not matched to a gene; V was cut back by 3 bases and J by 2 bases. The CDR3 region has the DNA TGTGCCAGCAGCTTCGGGAGGGGGGGGTTGGACACAGATACGCAGTATTTT. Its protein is CASSFGRGGLDTDTQYF.

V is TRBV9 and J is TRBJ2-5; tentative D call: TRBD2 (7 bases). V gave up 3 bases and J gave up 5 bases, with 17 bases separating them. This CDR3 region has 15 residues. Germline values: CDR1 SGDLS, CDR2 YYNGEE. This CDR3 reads CASSGEGGVGETQYF. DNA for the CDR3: TGTGCCAGCAGCGGAGAGGGGGGGGTTGGCGAGACCCAGTACTTC. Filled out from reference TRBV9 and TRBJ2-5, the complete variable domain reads DSGVTQTPKHLITATGQRVTLRCSPRSGDLSVYWYQQSLDQGLQFLIQYYNGEERAKGNILERFSAQQFPDLHSELNLSSLELGDSALYFCASSGEGGVGETQYFGPGTRLLVL.

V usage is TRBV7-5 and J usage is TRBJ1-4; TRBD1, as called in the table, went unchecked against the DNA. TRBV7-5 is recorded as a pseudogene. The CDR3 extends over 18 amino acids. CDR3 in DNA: TGTGTCAGAAGCTTTGGTTTCCACCGACAGGGGGGCAGTGAAAAACTGTTTTTT. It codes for CVRSFGFHRQGGSEKLFF.

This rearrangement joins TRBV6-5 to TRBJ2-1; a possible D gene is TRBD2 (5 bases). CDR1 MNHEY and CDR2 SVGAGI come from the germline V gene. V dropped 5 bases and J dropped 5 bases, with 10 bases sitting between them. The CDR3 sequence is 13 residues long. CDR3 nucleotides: TGTGCCAGCAGTCCCACGGGGAACAATGAGCAGTTCTTC. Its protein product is CASSPTGNNEQFF.

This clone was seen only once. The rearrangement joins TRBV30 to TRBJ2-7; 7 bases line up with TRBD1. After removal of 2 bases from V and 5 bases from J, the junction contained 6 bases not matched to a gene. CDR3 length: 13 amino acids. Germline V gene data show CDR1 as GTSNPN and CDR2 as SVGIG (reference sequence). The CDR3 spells CAWSSGTDDEQYF. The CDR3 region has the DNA TGTGCCTGGAGTTCTGGGACAGATGACGAGCAGTACTTC.

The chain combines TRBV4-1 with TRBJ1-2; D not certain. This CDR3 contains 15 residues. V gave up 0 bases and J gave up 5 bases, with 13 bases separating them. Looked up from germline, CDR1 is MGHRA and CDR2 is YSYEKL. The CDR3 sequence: CASSQDLQLGYGYTF. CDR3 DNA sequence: TGCGCCAGCAGCCAAGATCTCCAGCTAGGTTATGGCTACACCTTC.

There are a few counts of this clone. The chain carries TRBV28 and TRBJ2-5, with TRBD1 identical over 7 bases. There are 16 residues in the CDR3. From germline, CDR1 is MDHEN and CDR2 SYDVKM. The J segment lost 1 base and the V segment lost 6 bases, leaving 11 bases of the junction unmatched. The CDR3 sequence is CASRTTRQGAQETQYF. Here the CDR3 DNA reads TGTGCCAGCAGAACGACCCGACAGGGAGCCCAAGAGACCCAGTACTTC.

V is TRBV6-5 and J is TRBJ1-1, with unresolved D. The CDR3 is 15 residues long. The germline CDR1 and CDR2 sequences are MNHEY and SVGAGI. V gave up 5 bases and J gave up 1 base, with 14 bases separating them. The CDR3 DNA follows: TGTGCCAGCAGTACCCCCCTGACACCGAACACTGAAGCTTTCTTT. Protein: CASSTPLTPNTEAFF.

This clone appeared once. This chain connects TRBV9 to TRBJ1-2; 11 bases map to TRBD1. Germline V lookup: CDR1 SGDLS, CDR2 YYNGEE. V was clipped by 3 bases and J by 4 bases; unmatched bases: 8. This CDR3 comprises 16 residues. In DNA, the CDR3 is TGTGCCAGCAGCGAGGGCCGGGACAGGGGGTCCTATGGCTACACCTTC. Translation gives CASSEGRDRGSYGYTF.

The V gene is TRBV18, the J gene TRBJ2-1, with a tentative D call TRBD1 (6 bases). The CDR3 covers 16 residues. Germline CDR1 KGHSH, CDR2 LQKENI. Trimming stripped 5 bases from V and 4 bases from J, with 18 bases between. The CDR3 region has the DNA TGTGCCAGCTCATTCGGACAGATCGCAGCTTACAATGAGCAGTTCTTC. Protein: CASSFGQIAAYNEQFF.